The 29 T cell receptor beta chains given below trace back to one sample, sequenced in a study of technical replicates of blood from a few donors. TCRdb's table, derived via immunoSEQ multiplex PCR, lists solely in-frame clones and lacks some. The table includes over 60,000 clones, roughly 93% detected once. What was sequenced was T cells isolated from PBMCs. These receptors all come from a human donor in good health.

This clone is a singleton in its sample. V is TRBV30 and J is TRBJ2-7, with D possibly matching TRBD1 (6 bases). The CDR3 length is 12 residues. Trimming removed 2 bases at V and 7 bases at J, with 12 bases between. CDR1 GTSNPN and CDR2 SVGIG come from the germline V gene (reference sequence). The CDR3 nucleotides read TGTGCCTGGAGTCCAGGGGTAGGGGAGCAGTACTTC. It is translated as CAWSPGVGEQYF. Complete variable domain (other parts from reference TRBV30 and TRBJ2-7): SQTIHQWPATLVQPVGSPLSLECTVEGTSNPNLYWYRQAAGRGLQLLFYSVGIGQISSEVPQNLSASRPQDRQFILSSKKLLLSDSGFYLCAWSPGVGEQYFGPGTRLTVT.

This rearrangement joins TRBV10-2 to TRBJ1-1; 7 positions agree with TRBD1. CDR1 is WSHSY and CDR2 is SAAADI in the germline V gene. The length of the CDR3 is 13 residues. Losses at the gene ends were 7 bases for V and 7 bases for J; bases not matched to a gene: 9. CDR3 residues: CASTEGQMSEAFF. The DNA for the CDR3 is TGCGCCAGCACCGAGGGACAGATGAGTGAAGCTTTCTTT.

The CDR3, as DNA: TGTGCCAGTAGTATTAGACAGATGAACACTGAAGCTTTCTTT. Its translation: CASSIRQMNTEAFF. The genes are TRBV19 and TRBJ1-1; tentative D call: TRBD1 (5 bases). The CDR3 spans 14 residues. With 3 bases removed from V and 0 bases from J, the gap between germline ends came to 8 bases. Germline lookup yields CDR1 LNHDA and CDR2 SQIVND (reference sequence).

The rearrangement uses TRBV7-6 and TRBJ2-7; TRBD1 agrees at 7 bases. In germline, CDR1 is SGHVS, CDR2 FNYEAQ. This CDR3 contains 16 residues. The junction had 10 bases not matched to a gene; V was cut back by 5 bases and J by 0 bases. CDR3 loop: CASSPFPRGSSYEQYF. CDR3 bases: TGTGCCAGCAGCCCCTTCCCCAGGGGGAGCTCCTACGAGCAGTACTTC.

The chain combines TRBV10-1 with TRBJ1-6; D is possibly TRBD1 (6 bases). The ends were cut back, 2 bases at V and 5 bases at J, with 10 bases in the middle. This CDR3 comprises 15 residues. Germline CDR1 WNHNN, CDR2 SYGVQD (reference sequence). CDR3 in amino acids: CASSEVRGDNSPLHF. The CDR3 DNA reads TGCGCCAGCAGTGAGGTCAGGGGCGATAATTCACCCCTCCACTTT.

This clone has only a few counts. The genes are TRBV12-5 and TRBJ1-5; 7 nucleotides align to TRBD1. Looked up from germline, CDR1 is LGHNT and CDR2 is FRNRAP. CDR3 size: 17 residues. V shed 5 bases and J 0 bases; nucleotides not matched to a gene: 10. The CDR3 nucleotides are TGTGCTAGTGGTGCATTTCCGGGACAGAATAGCAATCAGCCCCAGCATTTT. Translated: CASGAFPGQNSNQPQHF.

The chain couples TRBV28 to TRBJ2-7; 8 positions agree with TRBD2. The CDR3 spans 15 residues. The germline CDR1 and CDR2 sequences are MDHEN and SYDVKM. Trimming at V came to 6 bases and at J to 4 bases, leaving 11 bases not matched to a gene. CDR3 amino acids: CASRRLSGIRYEQYF. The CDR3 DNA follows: TGTGCCAGCAGGAGACTTAGCGGGATTCGGTACGAGCAGTACTTC.

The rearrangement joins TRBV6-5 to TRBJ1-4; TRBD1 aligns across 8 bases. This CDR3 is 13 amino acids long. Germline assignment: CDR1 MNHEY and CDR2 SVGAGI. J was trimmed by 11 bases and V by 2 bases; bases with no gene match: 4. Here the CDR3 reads CASSYGTGGKLFF. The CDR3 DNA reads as TGTGCCAGCAGTTACGGGACAGGCGGGAAACTGTTTTTT.

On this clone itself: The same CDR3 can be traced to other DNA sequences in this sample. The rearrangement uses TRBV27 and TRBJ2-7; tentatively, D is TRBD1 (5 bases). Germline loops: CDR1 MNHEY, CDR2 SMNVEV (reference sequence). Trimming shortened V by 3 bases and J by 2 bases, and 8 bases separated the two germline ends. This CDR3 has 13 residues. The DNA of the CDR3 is TGTGCCAGCAGTTTGGCAGGGCCCTACGAGCAGTACTTC. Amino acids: CASSLAGPYEQYF.

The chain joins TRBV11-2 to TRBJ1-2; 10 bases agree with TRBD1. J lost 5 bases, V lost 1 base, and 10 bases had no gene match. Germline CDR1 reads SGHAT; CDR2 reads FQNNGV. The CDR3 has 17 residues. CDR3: CASSLVRQGARHYGYTF. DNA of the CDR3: TGTGCCAGCAGCTTAGTCCGACAGGGGGCGCGCCATTATGGCTACACCTTC.

The CDR3 coding sequence is TGTGCCAGCAGCTTGGCCACAGAACCAAATAGCAATCAGCCCCAGCATTTT. Amino acids: CASSLATEPNSNQPQHF. The gene calls are TRBV5-6 and TRBJ1-5; the D is unclear. CDR1 and CDR2 from the germline V gene are SGHDT and YYEEEE. The V end was cut by 0 bases, the J end by 0 bases, with 13 bases between. The CDR3 extends over 17 amino acids.

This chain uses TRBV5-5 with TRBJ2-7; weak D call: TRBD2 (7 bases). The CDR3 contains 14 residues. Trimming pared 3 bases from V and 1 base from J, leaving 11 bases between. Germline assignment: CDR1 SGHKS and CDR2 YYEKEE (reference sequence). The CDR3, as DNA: TGTGCCAGCAGCTCCGGGGGGCTTTCCTACGAGCAGTACTTC. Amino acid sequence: CASSSGGLSYEQYF.

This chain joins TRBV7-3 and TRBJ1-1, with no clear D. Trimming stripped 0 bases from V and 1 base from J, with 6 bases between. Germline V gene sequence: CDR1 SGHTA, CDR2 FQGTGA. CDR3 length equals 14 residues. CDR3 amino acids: CASSLTASNTEAFF. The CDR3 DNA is TGTGCCAGCAGCTTAACAGCTTCGAACACTGAAGCTTTCTTT. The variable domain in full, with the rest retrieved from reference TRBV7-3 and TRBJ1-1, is GAGVSQTPSNKVTEKGKYVELRCDPISGHTALYWYRQSLGQGPEFLIYFQGTGAADDSGLPNDRFFAVRPEGSVSTLKIQRTERGDSAVYLCASSLTASNTEAFFGQGTRLTVV.

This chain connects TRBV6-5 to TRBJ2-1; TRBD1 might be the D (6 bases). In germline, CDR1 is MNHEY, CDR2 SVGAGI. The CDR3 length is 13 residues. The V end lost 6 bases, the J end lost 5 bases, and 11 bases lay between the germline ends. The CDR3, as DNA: TGTGCCAGCAGGGTCGGACAGAACAATGAGCAGTTCTTC. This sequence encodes CASRVGQNNEQFF.

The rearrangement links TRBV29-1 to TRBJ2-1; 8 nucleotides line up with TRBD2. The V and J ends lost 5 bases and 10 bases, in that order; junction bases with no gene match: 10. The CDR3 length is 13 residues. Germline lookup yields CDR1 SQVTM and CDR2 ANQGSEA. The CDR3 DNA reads TGCAGCGTTTCGGCGGGAGGCTATCGGGAGCAGTTCTTC. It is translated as CSVSAGGYREQFF.

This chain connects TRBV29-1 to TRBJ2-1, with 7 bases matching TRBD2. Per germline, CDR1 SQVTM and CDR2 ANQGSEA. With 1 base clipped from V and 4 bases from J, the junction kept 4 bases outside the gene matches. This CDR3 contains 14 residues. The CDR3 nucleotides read TGCAGCGTTGAAGGGTGGGAGGGTTACAATGAGCAGTTCTTC. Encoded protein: CSVEGWEGYNEQFF.

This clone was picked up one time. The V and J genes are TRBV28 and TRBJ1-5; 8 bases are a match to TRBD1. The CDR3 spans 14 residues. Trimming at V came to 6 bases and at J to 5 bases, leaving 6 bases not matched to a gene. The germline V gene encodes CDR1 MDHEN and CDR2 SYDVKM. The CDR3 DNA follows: TGTGCCAGCAGCCGGGACAGGCCGGATCAGCCCCAGCATTTT. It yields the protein CASSRDRPDQPQHF.

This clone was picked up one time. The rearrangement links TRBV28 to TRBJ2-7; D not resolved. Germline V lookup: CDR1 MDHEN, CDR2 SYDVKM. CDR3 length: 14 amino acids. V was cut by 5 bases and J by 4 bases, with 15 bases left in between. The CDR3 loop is CASSPHPGPYEQYF. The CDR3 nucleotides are TGTGCCAGCAGTCCCCATCCAGGTCCGTACGAGCAGTACTTC.

CDR3 protein: CASTGTTGGERFDEKLFF. The CDR3 nucleotides are TGTGCCAGCACAGGAACGACAGGGGGGGAGAGATTCGATGAAAAACTGTTTTTT. V is TRBV27 and J is TRBJ1-4, with 9 bases identical to TRBD1. After removal of 7 bases from V and 6 bases from J, the junction contained 18 bases not matched to a gene. Germline CDR1 reads MNHEY; CDR2 reads SMNVEV (reference sequence). CDR3 length: 18 amino acids.

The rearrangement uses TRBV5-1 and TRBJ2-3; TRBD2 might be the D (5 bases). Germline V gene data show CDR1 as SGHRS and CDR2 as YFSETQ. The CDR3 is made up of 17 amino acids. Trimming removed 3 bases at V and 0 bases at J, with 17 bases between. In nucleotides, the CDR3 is TGCGCCAGCAGCTGGCCCCGCGGGCTGGGTAGCACAGATACGCAGTATTTT. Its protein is CASSWPRGLGSTDTQYF.

The CDR3 loop reads CASSDTGFNSPLHF. For the CDR3, the DNA is TGTGCCAGCAGCGATACAGGCTTCAATTCACCCCTCCACTTT. V gene TRBV2 combines with J gene TRBJ1-6, with a tentative D call TRBD1 (5 bases). Trimming left V 6 bases short and J 7 bases short, with 13 bases between. The CDR3 has 14 amino acids. The germline V gene encodes CDR1 SNHLY and CDR2 FYNNEI.

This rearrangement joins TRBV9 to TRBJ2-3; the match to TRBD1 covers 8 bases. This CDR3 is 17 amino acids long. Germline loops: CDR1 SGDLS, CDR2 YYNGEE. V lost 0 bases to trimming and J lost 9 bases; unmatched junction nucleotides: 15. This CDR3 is CASSVAPDRAPRGTQYF. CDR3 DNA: TGTGCCAGCAGCGTAGCCCCGGACAGGGCGCCCCGAGGGACGCAGTATTTT.

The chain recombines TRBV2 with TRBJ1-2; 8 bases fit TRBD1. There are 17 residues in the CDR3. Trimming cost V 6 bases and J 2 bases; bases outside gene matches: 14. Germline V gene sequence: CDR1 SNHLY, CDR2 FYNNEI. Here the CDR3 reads CASRLYSGGLENYGYTF. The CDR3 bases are TGTGCCAGCAGACTATACTCAGGGGGCCTAGAGAACTATGGCTACACCTTC.

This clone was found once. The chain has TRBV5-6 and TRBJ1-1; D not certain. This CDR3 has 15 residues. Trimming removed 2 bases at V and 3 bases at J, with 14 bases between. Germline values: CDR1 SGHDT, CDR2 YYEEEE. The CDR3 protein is CASSFPRGTHTEAFF. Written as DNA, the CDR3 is TGTGCCAGCAGCTTCCCCCGGGGTACGCACACTGAAGCTTTCTTT.

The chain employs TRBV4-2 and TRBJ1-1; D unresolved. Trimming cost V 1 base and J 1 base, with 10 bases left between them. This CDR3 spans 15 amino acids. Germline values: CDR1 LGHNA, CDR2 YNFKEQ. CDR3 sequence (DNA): TGTGCCAGCAGCCAAGTCGGTGCGGGGAACACTGAAGCTTTCTTT. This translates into CASSQVGAGNTEAFF.

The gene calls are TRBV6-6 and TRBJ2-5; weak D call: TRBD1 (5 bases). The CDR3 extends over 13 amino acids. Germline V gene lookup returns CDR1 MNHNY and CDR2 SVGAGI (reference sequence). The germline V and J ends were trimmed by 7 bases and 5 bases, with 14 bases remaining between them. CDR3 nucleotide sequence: TGTGCCAGCAAGGCAGGGAAGTCGGAGACCCAGTACTTC. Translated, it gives CASKAGKSETQYF.

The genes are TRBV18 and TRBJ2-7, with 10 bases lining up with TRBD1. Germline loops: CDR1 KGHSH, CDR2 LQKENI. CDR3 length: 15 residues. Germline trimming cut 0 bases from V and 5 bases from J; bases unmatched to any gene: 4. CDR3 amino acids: CASSPPGQGTNEQYF. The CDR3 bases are TGTGCCAGCTCACCACCGGGACAGGGGACGAACGAGCAGTACTTC.

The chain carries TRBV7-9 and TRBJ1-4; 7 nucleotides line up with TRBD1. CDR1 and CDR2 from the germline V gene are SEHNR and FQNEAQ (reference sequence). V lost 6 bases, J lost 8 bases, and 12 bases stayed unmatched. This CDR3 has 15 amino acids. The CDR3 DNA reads TGTGCCAGCAGTCCCAAGGACAGGTTCGGAGAAAAACTGTTTTTT. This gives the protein CASSPKDRFGEKLFF.

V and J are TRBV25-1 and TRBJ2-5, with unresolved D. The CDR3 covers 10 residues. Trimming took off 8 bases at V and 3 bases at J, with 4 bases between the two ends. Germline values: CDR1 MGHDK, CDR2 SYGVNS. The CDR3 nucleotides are TGTGCCAGCTCTAAAGAGACCCAGTACTTC. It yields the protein CASSKETQYF.